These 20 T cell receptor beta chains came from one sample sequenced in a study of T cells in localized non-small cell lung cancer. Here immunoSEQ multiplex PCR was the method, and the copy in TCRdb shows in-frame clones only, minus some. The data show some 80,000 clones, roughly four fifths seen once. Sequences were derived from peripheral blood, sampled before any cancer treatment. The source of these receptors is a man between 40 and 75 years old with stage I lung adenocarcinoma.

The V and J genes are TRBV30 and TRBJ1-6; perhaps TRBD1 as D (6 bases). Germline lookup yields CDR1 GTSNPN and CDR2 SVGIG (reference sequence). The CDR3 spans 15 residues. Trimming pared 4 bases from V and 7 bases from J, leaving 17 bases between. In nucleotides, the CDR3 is TGTGCCTGGACCGCAGGGGATTTCTCCAATTCACCCCTCCACTTT. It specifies CAWTAGDFSNSPLHF. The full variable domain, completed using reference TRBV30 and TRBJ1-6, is SQTIHQWPATLVQPVGSPLSLECTVEGTSNPNLYWYRQAAGRGLQLLFYSVGIGQISSEVPQNLSASRPQDRQFILSSKKLLLSDSGFYLCAWTAGDFSNSPLHFGNGTRLTVT.

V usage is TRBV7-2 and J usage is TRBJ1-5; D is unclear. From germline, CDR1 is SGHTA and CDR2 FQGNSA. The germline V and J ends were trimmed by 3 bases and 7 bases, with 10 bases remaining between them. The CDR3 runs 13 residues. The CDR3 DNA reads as TGTGCCAGCAGCTTCCGTCCTATGCAGCCCCAGCATTTT. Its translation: CASSFRPMQPQHF. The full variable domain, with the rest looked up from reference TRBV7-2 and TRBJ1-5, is GAGVSQSPSNKVTEKGKDVELRCDPISGHTALYWYRQSLGQGLEFLIYFQGNSAPDKSGLPSDRFSAERTGGSVSTLTIQRTQQEDSAVYLCASSFRPMQPQHFGDGTRLSIL.

DNA of the CDR3: TGTGCCAGCACATCGAACACTGAAGCTTTCTTT. It specifies CASTSNTEAFF. This chain links TRBV2 with TRBJ1-1; no reliable D call. With 7 bases removed from V and 1 base from J, the gap between germline ends came to 4 bases. The CDR3 runs 11 residues. CDR1 and CDR2 from the germline V gene are SNHLY and FYNNEI. Full variable domain (remainder filled in from reference TRBV2 and TRBJ1-1): EPEVTQTPSHQVTQMGQEVILRCVPISNHLYFYWYRQILGQKVEFLVSFYNNEISEKSEIFDDQFSVERPDGSNFTLKIRSTKLEDSAMYFCASTSNTEAFFGQGTRLTVV.

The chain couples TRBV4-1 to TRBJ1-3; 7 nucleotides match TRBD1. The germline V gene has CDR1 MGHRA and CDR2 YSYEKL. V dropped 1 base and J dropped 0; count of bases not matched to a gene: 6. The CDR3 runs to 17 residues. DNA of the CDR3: TGCGCCAGCAGCCAAGGAGACAGGGTGGTCTCTGGAAACACCATATATTTT. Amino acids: CASSQGDRVVSGNTIYF.

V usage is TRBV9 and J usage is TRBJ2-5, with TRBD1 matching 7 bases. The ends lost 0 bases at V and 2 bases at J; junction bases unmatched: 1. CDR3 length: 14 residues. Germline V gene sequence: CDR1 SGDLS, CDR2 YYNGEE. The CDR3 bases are TGTGCCAGCAGCGTAGGGGGACAGCAAGAGACCCAGTACTTC. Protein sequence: CASSVGGQQETQYF. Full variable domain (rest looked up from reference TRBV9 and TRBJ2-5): DSGVTQTPKHLITATGQRVTLRCSPRSGDLSVYWYQQSLDQGLQFLIQYYNGEERAKGNILERFSAQQFPDLHSELNLSSLELGDSALYFCASSVGGQQETQYFGPGTRLLVL.

CDR3 sequence: CASSSSGTALGYTF. The CDR3 nucleotides read TGCGCCAGCAGCTCCAGCGGGACCGCGCTTGGCTACACCTTC. The chain is built from TRBV5-1 and TRBJ1-2; D perhaps matches TRBD1 (5 bases). The CDR3 extends over 14 amino acids. Trimming stripped 3 bases from V and 7 bases from J, with 16 bases between. The germline V gene encodes CDR1 SGHRS and CDR2 YFSETQ. Full variable domain (remainder filled in from reference TRBV5-1 and TRBJ1-2): KAGVTQTPRYLIKTRGQQVTLSCSPISGHRSVSWYQQTPGQGLQFLFEYFSETQRNKGNFPGRFSGRQFSNSRSEMNVSTLELGDSALYLCASSSSGTALGYTFGSGTRLTVV.

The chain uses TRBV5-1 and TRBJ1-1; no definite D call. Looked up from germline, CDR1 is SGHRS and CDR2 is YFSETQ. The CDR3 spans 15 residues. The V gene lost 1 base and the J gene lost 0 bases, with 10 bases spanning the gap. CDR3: CASSLQTGMNTEAFF. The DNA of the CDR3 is TGCGCCAGCAGCTTGCAGACGGGCATGAACACTGAAGCTTTCTTT.

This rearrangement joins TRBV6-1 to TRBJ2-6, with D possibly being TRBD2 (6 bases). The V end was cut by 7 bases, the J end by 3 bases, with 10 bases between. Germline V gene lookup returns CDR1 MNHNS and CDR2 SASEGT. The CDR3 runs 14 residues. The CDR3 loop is CASNGGGGANVLTF. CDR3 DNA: TGTGCCAGCAACGGGGGTGGTGGGGCCAACGTCCTGACTTTC.

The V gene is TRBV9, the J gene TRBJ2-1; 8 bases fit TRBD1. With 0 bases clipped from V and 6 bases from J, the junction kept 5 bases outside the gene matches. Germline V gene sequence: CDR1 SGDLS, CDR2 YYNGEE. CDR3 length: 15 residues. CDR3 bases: TGTGCCAGCAGCGTAGTAGGGACAGGCGGCAATGAGCAGTTCTTC. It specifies CASSVVGTGGNEQFF.

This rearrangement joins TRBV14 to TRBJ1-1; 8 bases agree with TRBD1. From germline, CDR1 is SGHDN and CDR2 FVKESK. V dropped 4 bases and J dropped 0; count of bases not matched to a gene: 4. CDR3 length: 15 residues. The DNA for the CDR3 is TGTGCCAGCAGCCCTCGACAGGGGATGAACACTGAAGCTTTCTTT. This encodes CASSPRQGMNTEAFF.

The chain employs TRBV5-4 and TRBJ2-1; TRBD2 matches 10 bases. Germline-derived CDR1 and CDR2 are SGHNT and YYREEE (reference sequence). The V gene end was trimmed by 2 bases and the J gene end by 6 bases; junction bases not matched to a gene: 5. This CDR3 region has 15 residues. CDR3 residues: CASSFSLAGVNEQFF. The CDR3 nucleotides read TGTGCCAGCAGCTTTAGCCTAGCGGGAGTCAATGAGCAGTTCTTC.

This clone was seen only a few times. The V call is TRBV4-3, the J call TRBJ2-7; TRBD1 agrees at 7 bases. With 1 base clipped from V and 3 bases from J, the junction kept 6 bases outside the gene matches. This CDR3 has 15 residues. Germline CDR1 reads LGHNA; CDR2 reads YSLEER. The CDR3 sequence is CASSQGDSGDYEQYF. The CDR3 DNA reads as TGCGCCAGCAGCCAAGGGGACAGTGGGGACTACGAGCAGTACTTC.

Here the CDR3 reads CASSYQGRLFF. In DNA form, the CDR3 reads TGTGCCAGCAGTTATCAGGGTAGACTGTTTTTT. The gene calls are TRBV6-5 and TRBJ1-4, with a tentative D call TRBD1 (5 bases). CDR3 length: 11 residues. Germline loops: CDR1 MNHEY, CDR2 SVGAGI. V lost 3 bases, J lost 13 bases, and 9 bases lay in between.

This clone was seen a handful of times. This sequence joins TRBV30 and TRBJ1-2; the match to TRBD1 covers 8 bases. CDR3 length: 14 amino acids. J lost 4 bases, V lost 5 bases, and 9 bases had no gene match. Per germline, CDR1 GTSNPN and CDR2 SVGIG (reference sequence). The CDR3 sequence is CAWGRDRSLYGYTF. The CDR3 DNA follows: TGTGCCTGGGGCAGGGACAGGTCCCTCTATGGCTACACCTTC. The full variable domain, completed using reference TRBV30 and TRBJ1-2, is SQTIHQWPATLVQPVGSPLSLECTVEGTSNPNLYWYRQAAGRGLQLLFYSVGIGQISSEVPQNLSASRPQDRQFILSSKKLLLSDSGFYLCAWGRDRSLYGYTFGSGTRLTVV.

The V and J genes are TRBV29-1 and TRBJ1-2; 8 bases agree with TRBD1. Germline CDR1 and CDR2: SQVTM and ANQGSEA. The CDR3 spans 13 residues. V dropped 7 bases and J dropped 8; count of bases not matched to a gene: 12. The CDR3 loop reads CSAGGQGFEGYTF. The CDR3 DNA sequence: TGCAGCGCCGGTGGACAGGGATTCGAAGGCTACACCTTC.

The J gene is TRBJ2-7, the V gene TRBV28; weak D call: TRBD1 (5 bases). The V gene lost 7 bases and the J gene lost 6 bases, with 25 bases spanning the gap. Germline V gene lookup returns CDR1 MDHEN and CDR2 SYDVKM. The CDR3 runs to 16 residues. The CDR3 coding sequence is TGTGCCAGCATCCACGGCGCAGGGTCTCATTCGGGCGAGCAGTACTTC. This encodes CASIHGAGSHSGEQYF.

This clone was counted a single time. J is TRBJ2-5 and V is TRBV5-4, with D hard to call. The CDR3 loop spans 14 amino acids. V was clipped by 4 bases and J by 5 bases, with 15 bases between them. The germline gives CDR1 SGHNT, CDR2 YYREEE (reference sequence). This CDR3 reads CASSKDVSGETQYF. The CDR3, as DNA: TGTGCCAGCAGCAAAGACGTTTCCGGGGAGACCCAGTACTTC.

The CDR3 DNA sequence: TGTGCCAGCAGCGTAGGGGCAGGGAACTACAATGAGCAGTTCTTC. It specifies CASSVGAGNYNEQFF. This sequence joins TRBV9 and TRBJ2-1, with a weak D call TRBD1 (5 bases). The V end lost 0 bases, the J end lost 3 bases, and 10 bases lay between the germline ends. This CDR3 contains 15 residues. Germline V gives CDR1 SGDLS, CDR2 YYNGEE.

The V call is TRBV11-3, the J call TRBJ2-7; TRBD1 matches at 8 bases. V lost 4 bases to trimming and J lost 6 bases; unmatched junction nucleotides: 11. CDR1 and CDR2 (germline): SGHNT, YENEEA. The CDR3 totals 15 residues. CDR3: CASSSGQGRTGEQYF. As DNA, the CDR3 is TGTGCCAGCAGCTCAGGACAGGGACGCACTGGCGAGCAGTACTTC. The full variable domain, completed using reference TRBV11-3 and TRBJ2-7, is EAGVVQSPRYKIIEKKQPVAFWCNPISGHNTLYWYLQNLGQGPELLIRYENEEAVDDSQLPKDRFSAERLKGVDSTLKIQPAELGDSAVYLCASSSGQGRTGEQYFGPGTRLTVT.

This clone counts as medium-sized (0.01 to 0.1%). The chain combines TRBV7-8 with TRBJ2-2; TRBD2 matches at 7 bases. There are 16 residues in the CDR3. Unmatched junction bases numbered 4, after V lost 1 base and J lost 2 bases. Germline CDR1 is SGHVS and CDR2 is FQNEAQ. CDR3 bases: TGTGCCAGCAGCTTAGTGGGAGGGTTCAACACCGGGGAGCTGTTTTTT. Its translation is CASSLVGGFNTGELFF. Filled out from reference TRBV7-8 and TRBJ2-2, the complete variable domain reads GAGVSQSPRYKVAKRGQDVALRCDPISGHVSLFWYQQALGQGPEFLTYFQNEAQLDKSGLPSDRFFAERPEGSVSTLKIQRTQQEDSAVYLCASSLVGGFNTGELFFGEGSRLTVL.